These T cell receptor beta chains were read from a single sample in a study of T cell responses to AZD1222 COVID-19 vaccine. Sequencing used immunoSEQ multiplex PCR; TCRdb keeps in-frame clones, though not all of them. The sample yields about 120,000 clones, around nine tenths seen once. The input for sequencing was peripheral blood, taken on day 0 of AZD1222 vaccination. The receptors were gathered from an adult in good health. The CDR3 runs from the conserved cysteine through the conserved F or W. D genes are given only for firm matches. Some rows have no size entry. The others give once, few or many, or a class for an expanded clone.

>.|TRBV2|.|TRBJ2-5
CASSEFQVEVGETQYF
TGTGCCAGCAGTGAATTTCAAGTAGAAGTGGGGGAGACCCAGTACTTC
>TRBD2|TRBV3-1/TRBV3-2|.|TRBJ2-1
CASSQGVLANEQFF
TGTGCCAGCAGCCAGGGTGTACTAGCGAATGAGCAGTTCTTC
>TRBD1|TRBV28|.|TRBJ2-7
CASGGSGGTYEQYF
TGTGCCAGCGGGGGATCAGGGGGCACCTACGAGCAGTACTTC
>.|TRBV19|.|TRBJ1-5
CASSPRDRGSNQPQHF
TGTGCCAGTAGTCCCCGGGACCGTGGAAGCAATCAGCCCCAGCATTTT
>.|TRBV9|.|TRBJ2-3
CASSTRALDPNTDTQYF
TGTGCCAGCAGCACCCGGGCCCTAGATCCAAACACAGATACGCAGTATTTT
>TRBD2|TRBV11-3|.|TRBJ2-1
CASSFGGAASGRNEQFF
TGTGCCAGCAGCTTCGGGGGGGCAGCTAGCGGGAGGAATGAGCAGTTCTTC
>.|TRBV11-3|.|TRBJ2-3
CASSLGRMGSSTDTQYF
TGTGCCAGCAGCTTGGGACGGATGGGGTCTAGCACAGATACGCAGTATTTT
>.|TRBV9|.|TRBJ2-3
CASSVTNEYTQYF
TGTGCCAGCAGCGTAACTAACGAATATACGCAGTATTTT
>.|TRBV9|.|TRBJ2-5
CASSVGGPNGETQYF
TGTGCCAGCAGCGTAGGAGGGCCAAACGGAGAGACCCAGTACTTC
>.|TRBV6-5|.|TRBJ2-7
CASSYSSFGDSYEQYF
TGTGCCAGCAGTTACTCGTCTTTCGGAGACTCCTACGAGCAGTACTTC
>.|TRBV24-1|.|TRBJ2-5
CATSDFYQETQYF
TGTGCCACCAGTGATTTTTACCAAGAGACCCAGTACTTC
>TRBD1|TRBV19|.|TRBJ1-1
CASTPWDRGPGGTEAFF
TGTGCCAGTACCCCTTGGGACAGGGGACCGGGGGGTACTGAAGCTTTCTTT
>.|TRBV27|.|TRBJ1-6
CASSLSRARADSPLHF
TGTGCCAGCAGTTTATCGAGGGCGCGGGCTGATTCACCCCTCCACTTT
>.|TRBV28|.|TRBJ2-7
CASSLGSTYEQYF
TGTGCCAGCAGTTTGGGTAGTACGTACGAGCAGTACTTC
>.|TRBV21-1|.|TRBJ2-1
CASPDPGLAGSDEQFF
TGTGCCAGCCCCGACCCGGGACTAGCGGGAAGTGATGAGCAGTTCTTC
>.|TRBV10-3|.|TRBJ2-7
CATERTGSYEQYF
TGTGCCACCGAAAGAACAGGGTCCTACGAGCAGTACTTC
>.|TRBV20-1|.|TRBJ2-3
CSLTGLDTQYF
TGCAGTTTAACGGGATTAGATACGCAGTATTTT
>TRBD2|TRBV6-2/TRBV6-3|.|TRBJ2-1
CASSYSLHSGRTRSYNEQFF
TGTGCCAGCAGTTACTCCCTTCATAGCGGGAGAACCCGCTCCTACAATGAGCAGTTCTTC
>.|TRBV7-9|.|TRBJ1-2
CASSLRQFRDGYTF
TGTGCCAGCAGCTTAAGACAGTTTCGGGATGGCTACACCTTC
>TRBD1|TRBV3-1/TRBV3-2|.|TRBJ1-4
CASSRGQGGEKLFF
TGTGCCAGCAGCCGGGGACAGGGTGGTGAAAAACTGTTTTTT
>.|TRBV28|.|TRBJ2-7
CASSLGQPSYEQYF
TGTGCCAGCAGTTTAGGGCAGCCGTCTTACGAGCAGTACTTC
>.|TRBV13|.|TRBJ2-1
CASSTKDEQFF
TGTGCCAGCAGCACCAAAGATGAGCAGTTCTTC
>.|TRBV6-5|.|TRBJ1-5
CASSYNTNQPQHF
TGTGCCAGCAGTTATAACACAAATCAGCCCCAGCATTTT
>.|TRBV7-8|.|TRBJ2-7
CASSSSAFPDEQYF
TGTGCCAGCAGCTCCTCCGCGTTCCCGGACGAGCAGTACTTC
>TRBD1|TRBV2|.|TRBJ1-2
CASRGDRGSYGYTF
TGTGCCAGCAGGGGGGACAGGGGAAGCTATGGCTACACCTTC
>TRBD2|TRBV28|.|TRBJ2-1
CASSLAASGRVEQFF
TGTGCCAGCAGTTTAGCTGCTAGCGGGAGAGTTGAGCAGTTCTTC
>.|TRBV27|.|TRBJ1-5
CASRGSYSNQPQHF
TGTGCCAGCAGAGGAAGTTATAGCAATCAGCCCCAGCATTTT
>.|TRBV28|.|TRBJ1-2
CASSDYGYTF
TGTGCCAGCAGTGACTATGGCTACACCTTC
>.|TRBV29-1|few|TRBJ2-2
CSVEEGQGTGELFF
TGCAGCGTTGAAGAAGGCCAGGGCACCGGGGAGCTGTTTTTT
>.|TRBV5-8|.|TRBJ2-1
CASSLRAINEQFF
TGTGCCAGCAGCTTGAGAGCGATCAATGAGCAGTTCTTC
>.|TRBV27|once|TRBJ2-3
CASSLQGPLPRPFTDTQYF
TGTGCCAGCAGTTTGCAGGGGCCCCTTCCCCGGCCCTTCACAGATACGCAGTATTTT
>.|TRBV9|.|TRBJ1-3
CASSLGVTRISGNTIYF
TGTGCCAGCAGCCTGGGCGTCACCCGAATCTCTGGAAACACCATATATTTT
>.|TRBV12-3/TRBV12-4|.|TRBJ2-7
CASSLGKYEQYF
TGTGCCAGCAGTTTAGGGAAATACGAGCAGTACTTC
>.|TRBV25-1|.|TRBJ1-4
CASNPGVSEKLFF
TGTGCCAGCAACCCTGGGGTTTCTGAAAAACTGTTTTTT
>.|TRBV5-1|.|TRBJ2-1
CASSSQTGSYNEQFF
TGCGCCAGCAGCTCGCAGACCGGCTCCTACAATGAGCAGTTCTTC
>.|TRBV28|.|TRBJ2-3
CASSTSGDGTDTQYF
TGTGCCAGCAGCACAAGCGGAGACGGCACAGATACGCAGTATTTT
>.|TRBV9|.|TRBJ1-1
CASSTLGSGVTEAFF
TGTGCCAGCAGCACACTGGGGTCGGGGGTCACTGAAGCTTTCTTT
>.|TRBV28|.|TRBJ2-3
CASSRQAFSTDTQYF
TGTGCCAGCAGTCGACAGGCTTTTAGCACAGATACGCAGTATTTT
>.|TRBV6-1|.|TRBJ2-7
CASSESISSYEQYF
TGTGCCAGCAGTGAAAGCATCAGCTCCTACGAGCAGTACTTC
>TRBD1|TRBV28|.|TRBJ2-7
CASSPHDRDGGQF
TGTGCCAGCAGCCCCCACGACAGGGATGGGGGCCAATTC
>.|TRBV24-1|.|TRBJ2-5
CATSDSLRTARETQYF
TGTGCCACCAGTGACTCCCTTCGGACAGCCCGGGAGACCCAGTACTTC
>.|TRBV18|once|TRBJ1-5
CASSPGTRGANQPQHF
TGTGCCAGCTCACCCGGGACACGTGGGGCCAATCAGCCCCAGCATTTT
>TRBD2|TRBV3-1/TRBV3-2|.|TRBJ2-5
CASSPRLAGVGETQYF
TGTGCCAGCAGCCCCCGACTAGCGGGAGTCGGGGAGACCCAGTACTTC
>.|TRBV4-3|.|TRBJ2-3
CASPWEADTQYF
TGCGCCAGCCCCTGGGAGGCAGATACGCAGTATTTT
>.|TRBV7-9|few|TRBJ2-7
CASSLEWGAVEQYF
TGTGCCAGCAGCTTAGAGTGGGGCGCGGTAGAGCAGTACTTC
>TRBD1|TRBV7-2|.|TRBJ2-5
CASSSRGPVRETQYF
TGTGCCAGCAGCTCCAGGGGGCCAGTTAGGGAGACCCAGTACTTC
>.|TRBV3-1/TRBV3-2|.|TRBJ2-2
CASSQRAGRGRTGELFF
TGTGCCAGCAGCCAACGGGCAGGCAGGGGGAGGACCGGGGAGCTGTTTTTT
>.|TRBV6-6|.|TRBJ1-6
CASSYRVLNSPLHF
TGTGCCAGCAGTTACAGGGTCCTTAATTCACCCCTCCACTTT
>TRBD2|TRBV11-2|.|TRBJ2-7
CASSSPRASGTDEQYF
TGTGCCAGCAGCTCCCCTAGGGCTAGCGGGACGGACGAGCAGTACTTC
>TRBD1|TRBV9|.|TRBJ2-3
CASSVGQGSLNTQYF
TGTGCCAGCAGCGTAGGACAGGGGAGTCTAAATACGCAGTATTTT
>.|TRBV23-1|.|TRBJ1-2
CASSQFGQLGSYGYTF
TGCGCCAGCAGTCAATTCGGGCAGCTTGGTTCCTATGGCTACACCTTC
>.|TRBV28|.|TRBJ1-1
CASEGQAEAFF
TGTGCCAGCGAAGGGCAGGCTGAAGCTTTCTTT
>.|TRBV16|.|TRBJ1-5
CASSPRSQPQHF
TGTGCCAGCAGCCCAAGGAGTCAGCCCCAGCATTTT
>TRBD2|TRBV6-1|once|TRBJ2-3
CASSEPGGGTDTQYF
TGTGCCAGCAGTGAACCGGGAGGTGGCACAGATACGCAGTATTTT